The T cell receptor beta chain under discussion was sequenced for a study of CD8 T cells in Susac syndrome. RNA, at about 0.45 to 1 ug, was reverse transcribed with random hexamers. TCRdb redid the calling of the immunoSEQ multiplex PCR reads with MiXCR, one entry per CDR3 protein. This sample has around 300,000 distinct CDR3 sequences, with 92% found just once. CDR3 size: 14 residues. J gave up 3 bases and V 3 bases, and 5 bases lay outside the gene matches. CD8+ and CD4+ T cells from blood underwent TCR beta sequencing, which was carried out in a high-throughput format. The sequence derives from a human donor with multiple sclerosis. The V gene is TRBV12-3 or TRBV12-4, the J gene TRBJ2-7; TRBD2 matches at 7 bases. Sequencing was carried out using CD4+ T cells from PBMCs. Here the CDR3 DNA reads TGTGCCAGCAGTTTCTGGCGGGAGAGCTACGAGCAGTACTTC. Encoded protein: CASSFWRESYEQYF.